This entry lists 28 T cell receptor beta chains sequenced from one sample in a study of blood T cell repertoires in COVID-19 (dated by TCRdb to 2019 to 2021). The library relied on the immunoSEQ multiplex PCR assay. TCRdb carries this immuneACCESS record with in-frame sequences only. Its versions omit some clonotypes, under half of them owing to an unresolved V gene in the studies checked, with the rest unexplained. In this sample the table shows approximately 91,000 clones, around 80% of which occur a single time. Of the sample, around a quarter is held by the ten largest clones. Input material: peripheral blood. These receptors came from an older man with acute or convalescent COVID-19.

By share of the sample, this clone is medium-sized (0.01 to 0.1%). The chain employs TRBV6-4 and TRBJ2-3, with TRBD2 matching 9 bases. The CDR3 loop spans 16 amino acids. Germline V lookup: CDR1 MRHNA, CDR2 SNTAGT. V trimming: 2 bases; J trimming: 0 bases; junction bases outside the gene matches: 3. This CDR3 is CASSDQTSGSTDTQYF. CDR3 nucleotide sequence: TGTGCCAGCAGTGACCAGACTAGCGGCAGCACAGATACGCAGTATTTT.

The chain is built from TRBV28 and TRBJ1-5; D is undetermined. This CDR3 region has 15 residues. The germline CDR1 and CDR2 sequences are MDHEN and SYDVKM. Trimming took off 7 bases at V and 3 bases at J, with 16 bases between the two ends. The CDR3 loop reads CASTEPQRSNQPQHF. In DNA form, the CDR3 reads TGTGCCAGCACCGAACCGCAGCGCTCCAATCAGCCCCAGCATTTT. The full variable domain, rest sourced from reference TRBV28 and TRBJ1-5, is DVKVTQSSRYLVKRTGEKVFLECVQDMDHENMFWYRQDPGLGLRLIYFSYDVKMKEKGDIPEGYSVSREKKERFSLILESASTNQTSMYLCASTEPQRSNQPQHFGDGTRLSIL.

The chain carries TRBV28 and TRBJ1-6; TRBD1 aligns across 7 bases. V dropped 5 bases and J dropped 1; count of bases not matched to a gene: 2. CDR1 and CDR2 (germline): MDHEN, SYDVKM. The CDR3 covers 15 residues. CDR3 sequence reads: CASSGGQSYNSPLHF. CDR3 nucleotide sequence: TGTGCCAGCAGTGGGGGACAGTCCTATAATTCACCCCTCCACTTT.

The genes are TRBV7-3 and TRBJ2-2, with D tentatively TRBD2 (6 bases). Trimming removed 3 bases at V and 1 base at J, with 12 bases between. The CDR3 has 16 residues. CDR1 and CDR2 from the germline V gene are SGHTA and FQGTGA. The CDR3 loop is CASSFGGNLNTGELFF. In DNA form, the CDR3 reads TGTGCCAGCAGCTTCGGGGGAAATTTGAACACCGGGGAGCTGTTTTTT.

The rearrangement uses TRBV5-6 and TRBJ2-7; 8 positions agree with TRBD1. Germline V lookup: CDR1 SGHDT, CDR2 YYEEEE. The CDR3 totals 16 residues. The ends lost 4 bases at V and 4 bases at J; junction bases unmatched: 13. In DNA form, the CDR3 reads TGTGCCAGCAGCCCCGCTCCCGGGACAGGCTCTTACGAGCAGTACTTC. The encoded protein is CASSPAPGTGSYEQYF.

This clone was picked up one time. The rearrangement uses TRBV7-9 and TRBJ1-1; D is unresolved. Trimming pared 8 bases from V and 3 bases from J, leaving 7 bases between. CDR1 is SEHNR, CDR2 FQNEAQ, per germline (reference sequence). This CDR3 contains 11 residues. The CDR3 DNA sequence: TGTGCCAGCGATAGATACACTGAAGCTTTCTTT. Protein product: CASDRYTEAFF.

The V and J genes are TRBV28 and TRBJ1-2, with TRBD1 matching 7 bases. After removal of 3 bases from V and 4 bases from J, the junction contained 5 bases not matched to a gene. The CDR3 totals 14 residues. Germline loops: CDR1 MDHEN, CDR2 SYDVKM. This chain's CDR3 is CASSFYNRGYGYTF. The CDR3 region has the DNA TGTGCCAGCAGTTTTTATAACAGGGGCTATGGCTACACCTTC.

The chain couples TRBV2 to TRBJ2-2, with TRBD1 matching over 7 bases. J gave up 7 bases and V 5 bases, and 10 bases lay outside the gene matches. CDR3 length: 15 residues. Germline CDR1 reads SNHLY; CDR2 reads FYNNEI. Written as DNA, the CDR3 is TGTGCCAGCAGTCCACTCGGGACAGATTTCGGGGAGCTGTTTTTT. Translating it yields CASSPLGTDFGELFF.

The chain has TRBV19 and TRBJ1-1, with D perhaps TRBD1 (5 bases). The CDR3 spans 12 residues. From germline, CDR1 is LNHDA and CDR2 SQIVND (reference sequence). The V and J ends lost 3 bases and 11 bases respectively, with 13 bases between them. This CDR3 is CASSMMEGRAFF. CDR3 DNA sequence: TGTGCCAGTAGTATGATGGAGGGACGGGCTTTCTTT.

The chain carries TRBV18 and TRBJ1-5; D possibly corresponds to TRBD1 (5 bases). CDR1 KGHSH and CDR2 LQKENI come from the germline V gene. The CDR3 loop spans 13 amino acids. The germline V and J ends were trimmed by 3 bases and 7 bases, with 10 bases remaining between them. The CDR3 DNA is TGTGCCAGCTCACCGGACACTGGCCAGCCCCAGCATTTT. Translating it yields CASSPDTGQPQHF.

The V gene is TRBV6-5, the J gene TRBJ1-2; D perhaps matches TRBD1 (5 bases). This CDR3 spans 13 amino acids. Germline assignment: CDR1 MNHEY and CDR2 SVGAGI. V gave up 2 bases and J gave up 3 bases, with 7 bases separating them. CDR3 DNA: TGTGCCAGCAGTTACCGGGGGTACTATGGCTACACCTTC. Protein sequence: CASSYRGYYGYTF.

The CDR3 DNA reads as TGTGCCACCAGCCGCGACCGGGACAGGTTAGCCTACGAGCAGTACTTC. Translating gives CATSRDRDRLAYEQYF. The chain uses TRBV15 and TRBJ2-7, with 8 bases lining up with TRBD1. CDR3 size: 16 residues. Germline V gene data show CDR1 as LNHNV and CDR2 as YYDKDF (reference sequence). Trimming removed 5 bases from V and 2 bases from J; junction bases left unmatched: 11.

This clone has just one count. The V call is TRBV11-2, the J call TRBJ2-7; D is ambiguous. The CDR3 consists of 14 residues. CDR1 is SGHAT, CDR2 FQNNGV, per germline. The germline V and J ends were trimmed by 3 bases and 0 bases, with 9 bases remaining between them. CDR3 bases: TGTGCCAGCAGCTTTGGTGGCGGCTCCTACGAGCAGTACTTC. It translates to CASSFGGGSYEQYF.

The chain combines TRBV28 with TRBJ2-2; 9 nucleotides line up with TRBD1. The V and J ends lost 4 bases and 5 bases, in that order; junction bases with no gene match: 5. CDR1 and CDR2 (germline): MDHEN, SYDVKM. The CDR3 is 15 residues long. The CDR3 bases are TGTGCCAGCAGTTCTCGACAGGGGGGGACCGGGGAGCTGTTTTTT. This gives the protein CASSSRQGGTGELFF. Using reference TRBV28 and TRBJ2-2 for the parts outside the CDR3, the full variable domain is DVKVTQSSRYLVKRTGEKVFLECVQDMDHENMFWYRQDPGLGLRLIYFSYDVKMKEKGDIPEGYSVSREKKERFSLILESASTNQTSMYLCASSSRQGGTGELFFGEGSRLTVL.

The chain joins TRBV19 to TRBJ2-3; TRBD2 matches at 10 bases. The CDR3 sequence is 17 residues long. The germline gives CDR1 LNHDA, CDR2 SQIVND (reference sequence). V gave up 6 bases and J gave up 3 bases; unmatched junction bases: 12. CDR3 in DNA: TGTGCCAGTAGGTCGGTGGCTAGCGGGAGTAAGACAGATACGCAGTATTTT. Translation gives CASRSVASGSKTDTQYF.

This chain uses TRBV14 with TRBJ2-1; TRBD2 matches at 14 bases. The CDR3 spans 16 residues. With V trimmed by 3 bases and J by 6 bases, 4 bases remained unmatched. Germline-derived CDR1 and CDR2 are SGHDN and FVKESK. The CDR3 sequence is CASSQRGLAGVNEQFF. The CDR3 DNA reads TGTGCCAGCAGCCAGAGGGGACTAGCGGGAGTCAATGAGCAGTTCTTC. The full variable domain, its missing parts supplied by reference TRBV14 and TRBJ2-1, is EAGVTQFPSHSVIEKGQTVTLRCDPISGHDNLYWYRRVMGKEIKFLLHFVKESKQDESGMPNNRFLAERTGGTYSTLKVQPAELEDSGVYFCASSQRGLAGVNEQFFGPGTRLTVL.

The CDR3 nucleotides read TGCGCCAGCAGCCAGCAGGACAGAGATAATTCACCCCTCCACTTT. Its protein is CASSQQDRDNSPLHF. The chain carries TRBV4-1 and TRBJ1-6, with D tentatively TRBD1 (6 bases). Between the trimmed V and J ends, which lost 3 bases and 5 bases, there was a span of 11 bases. The CDR3 runs to 15 residues. Germline CDR1 MGHRA, CDR2 YSYEKL.

The chain joins TRBV30 to TRBJ1-1, with D perhaps TRBD1 (5 bases). V lost 2 bases to trimming and J lost 1 base, with 17 bases between them. Germline V gene lookup returns CDR1 GTSNPN and CDR2 SVGIG (reference sequence). The CDR3 spans 16 residues. CDR3 protein: CAWSKLQGVPNTEAFF. The CDR3 nucleotides read TGTGCCTGGAGTAAGTTGCAGGGCGTCCCGAACACTGAAGCTTTCTTT.

This clone was seen ten or more times. The V call is TRBV5-1, the J call TRBJ1-3; a weak D match, TRBD1 (5 bases). The V and J ends lost 2 bases and 3 bases respectively, with 9 bases between them. This CDR3 has 14 amino acids. Germline-derived CDR1 and CDR2 are SGHRS and YFSETQ. For the CDR3, the DNA is TGCGCCAGCAGCTTCGGGGGAATTGGAAACACCATATATTTT. Translation gives CASSFGGIGNTIYF.

The chain has TRBV18 and TRBJ2-1, with a possible D match to TRBD2 (6 bases). V was shortened by 2 bases and J by 3 bases, with 14 bases between the two germline ends. Per germline, CDR1 KGHSH and CDR2 LQKENI. This CDR3 spans 16 amino acids. As DNA, the CDR3 is TGTGCCAGCTCACCAGGAAGGGCTAGCGTCTACAATGAGCAGTTCTTC. Residues: CASSPGRASVYNEQFF.

The chain uses TRBV5-1 and TRBJ2-7; TRBD2 matches at 13 bases. CDR3 size: 16 residues. V trimming: 3 bases; J trimming: 3 bases; junction bases outside the gene matches: 6. Germline-derived CDR1 and CDR2 are SGHRS and YFSETQ. The CDR3 nucleotides are TGCGCCAGCAGCTCAGGACTAGCGGGAGCGATCTACGAGCAGTACTTC. This gives the protein CASSSGLAGAIYEQYF.

The chain links TRBV9 to TRBJ1-5; D is uncertain. Trimming pared 0 bases from V and 4 bases from J, leaving 5 bases between. Per germline, CDR1 SGDLS and CDR2 YYNGEE. The CDR3 loop spans 13 amino acids. The CDR3 region is CASSVATNQPQHF. CDR3 in DNA: TGTGCCAGCAGCGTAGCTACGAATCAGCCCCAGCATTTT.

The rearrangement uses TRBV23-1 and TRBJ1-1, with a possible D match to TRBD1 (5 bases). TRBV23-1 is an open reading frame, and its role is uncertain. V dropped 10 bases and J dropped 0 bases, with 18 bases sitting between them. CDR3 length: 15 residues. Here the CDR3 reads CATRVRGRMNTEAFF. The CDR3 nucleotides read TGCGCCACCCGGGTAAGGGGCCGAATGAACACTGAAGCTTTCTTT.

This clone was seen only a few times. The chain employs TRBV7-9 and TRBJ1-5; no clear D. The CDR3 contains 14 residues. V lost 5 bases to trimming and J lost 2 bases, with 10 bases between them. Germline CDR1 is SEHNR and CDR2 is FQNEAQ (reference sequence). CDR3 sequence reads: CASSLGWGNQPQHF. Written as DNA, the CDR3 is TGTGCCAGCAGCCTGGGCTGGGGCAATCAGCCCCAGCATTTT.

This sequence joins TRBV9 and TRBJ1-6; 9 bases are shared with TRBD1. Germline lookup yields CDR1 SGDLS and CDR2 YYNGEE. The CDR3 runs 16 residues. Losses at the gene ends were 3 bases for V and 6 bases for J; bases not matched to a gene: 7. CDR3 bases: TGTGCCAGCAGCGCTACAGGGGGCGTCTCTAATTCACCCCTCCACTTT. It encodes CASSATGGVSNSPLHF.

This chain joins TRBV10-3 and TRBJ2-7; a weak D match, TRBD1 (6 bases). This CDR3 region has 15 residues. The germline V gene has CDR1 ENHRY and CDR2 SYGVKD. V was cut by 7 bases and J by 5 bases, with 21 bases left in between. In nucleotides, the CDR3 is TGTGCCATCATGGCCGGTGGTACAGGGCGGGACGAGCAGTACTTC. It translates to CAIMAGGTGRDEQYF.

The chain uses TRBV7-2 and TRBJ2-7, with 14 bases identical to TRBD2. The CDR3 covers 15 residues. Unmatched junction bases numbered 0, after V lost 3 bases and J lost 2 bases. From germline, CDR1 is SGHTA and CDR2 FQGNSA. CDR3 coding DNA: TGTGCCAGCAGCTTGACTAGCGGGAGGGCCTACGAGCAGTACTTC. Its translation is CASSLTSGRAYEQYF.

J is TRBJ1-5 and V is TRBV6-5, with 8 bases lining up with TRBD1. Trimming took 8 bases from V and 4 from J; bases not matched to a gene: 7. Per the germline V gene, CDR1 is MNHEY and CDR2 is SVGAGI. The CDR3 is 14 amino acids. The DNA for the CDR3 is TGTGCCAGCTCCTTAGACAGGGGTAATCAGCCCCAGCATTTT. Amino acids: CASSLDRGNQPQHF.